This TCR beta chain was retrieved from a study of T cells in Graves' hyperthyroidism and ophthalmopathy. In this sample, this clonotype turned up many times. The CDR3 has 14 amino acids. Germline V lookup: CDR1 MNHNS, CDR2 SASEGT. The V end was cut by 2 bases, the J end by 7 bases, with 14 bases between. The source material, RNA transcripts, was used to amplify TCR beta CDR3 regions. The HTBI primer set served for first-round RT-PCR of the TCR CDR3. TCRdb used MiXCR to reprocess the multiplex PCR reads, holding one entry per CDR3 protein. The sample holds some 500,000 distinct CDR3 sequences; approximately 15% are singletons and the top ten take 15% to 20%.

This sequence was found in a woman aged 18-29 years with Graves' hyperthyroidism. Sample: blood. This rearrangement joins TRBV6-1 to TRBJ1-2; D perhaps matches TRBD1 (5 bases). The CDR3 loop is CASSELGGSGGYTF. CDR3 sequence (DNA): TGTGCCAGCAGTGAATTGGGGGGTAGCGGTGGCTACACCTTC.